This T cell receptor (beta chain) came from a study of T-cell reconstitution after alpha-beta-depleted transplantation in children. Notes on the study in general: Reportedly, only several hundred clones from non-depleted graft cells drove alpha-beta T-cell counts at about two months. Hyperexpanded clones declined; after one year, newly produced T cells mostly supplied diversity. For some patients, TCRbeta diversity was high at day 60 because of recipient T cells and thymic progenitors that survived.

Unique molecular identifiers tagged the TCRbeta library. Each CDR3 protein gets one entry after TCRdb re-called the PCR reads with MiXCR. The sample yields a few hundred thousand distinct CDR3 sequences, around 15% seen once. This clonotype was seen more than once but under ten times. What it recognizes is unknown. This TCR derives from a boy under two years old who had a stem cell transplant for Wiskott-Aldrich syndrome, so the T cells may come from the graft donor. The specimen comprised PBMCs, mostly from graft donor cells, sampled 360 days after TCRalphabeta/CD19-depleted stem cell transplant.

Here the CDR3 DNA reads TGTGCCAGCAGCCCCCAGAGAGGGAGCGGACTGTTTTTT. Amino acid sequence: CASSPQRGSGLFF. The chain couples TRBV7-2 to TRBJ1-4; the D is unclear. CDR1 and CDR2 from the germline V gene are SGHTA and FQGNSA. This CDR3 has 13 amino acids. V was trimmed by 5 bases and J by 13 bases, leaving 17 bases between them.